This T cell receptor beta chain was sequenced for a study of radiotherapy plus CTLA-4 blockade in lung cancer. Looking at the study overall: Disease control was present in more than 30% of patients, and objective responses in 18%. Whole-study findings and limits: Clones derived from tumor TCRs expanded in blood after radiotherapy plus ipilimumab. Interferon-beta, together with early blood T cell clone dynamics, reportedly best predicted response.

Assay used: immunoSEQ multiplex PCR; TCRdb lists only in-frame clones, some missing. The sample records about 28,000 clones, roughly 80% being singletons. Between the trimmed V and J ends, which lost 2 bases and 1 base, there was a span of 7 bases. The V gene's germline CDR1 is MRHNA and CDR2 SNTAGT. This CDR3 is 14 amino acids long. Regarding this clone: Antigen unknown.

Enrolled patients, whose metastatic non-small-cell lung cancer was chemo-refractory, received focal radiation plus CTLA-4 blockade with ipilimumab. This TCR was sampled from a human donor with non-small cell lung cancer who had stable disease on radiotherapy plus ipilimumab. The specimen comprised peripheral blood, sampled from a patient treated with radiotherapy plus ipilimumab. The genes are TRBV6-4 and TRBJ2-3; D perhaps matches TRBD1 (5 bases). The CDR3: CASSDRGGTDTQYF. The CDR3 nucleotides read TGTGCCAGCAGTGACAGGGGCGGCACAGATACGCAGTATTTT.